This T cell receptor (beta chain) was profiled in a study of shared clonotypes between healthy human individuals. Per the original methods: ImmunoSEQ output lacked quality scores and full-length reads, limiting matched filtering. The protocol was immunoSEQ multiplex PCR, while the TCRdb copy is restricted to in-frame clones and leaves out a portion. D and trimming come from the DNA, and the V and J calls and clone size come from that table. The profile covers some 1,600,000 clones, with 98% appearing a single time and 0.45% taken by the ten largest. The sequencing input was naive CD4+ T cells sorted from blood. Subset noted: CD45RA+ positively selected. The source of this sequence is a man aged 25 to 45 in good health.

This CDR3 is CASSFEGRYTF. CDR3 sequence (DNA): TGCGCCAGCAGCTTCGAGGGACGCTACACCTTC. The chain recombines TRBV5-1 with TRBJ1-2; TRBD1 is a possible D gene (5 bases). This CDR3 spans 11 amino acids. V was trimmed by 2 bases and J by 9 bases, leaving 8 bases between them. CDR1 and CDR2 from the germline V gene are SGHRS and YFSETQ.